One and the same sample provided the 7 T cell receptor beta chains below, sequenced in a study of T cell changes during pregnancy in multiple sclerosis. Only in-frame clones appear in the TCRdb table, and some are missing; sequencing was by immunoSEQ multiplex PCR. The sample shows about 56,000 clones, about 85% of them seen only once. The material sequenced was CD4+ T cells from peripheral blood mononuclear cells, taken in the third trimester of pregnancy. These receptors came from a female donor with multiple sclerosis, enrolled in a pregnancy study.

This sequence joins TRBV6-5 and TRBJ2-1; the D gene is possibly TRBD2 (7 bases). The CDR3 has 11 amino acids. The V gene lost 6 bases and the J gene lost 13 bases, with 13 bases spanning the gap. The germline V gene has CDR1 MNHEY and CDR2 SVGAGI. The CDR3 bases are TGTGCCAGCAGCTCGGGGGGCCACCAGTTCTTC. Its protein product is CASSSGGHQFF.

The chain has TRBV7-5 and TRBJ2-5; the D call of TRBD2 is as the table states it, not checked on the DNA. TRBV7-5 is recorded as a pseudogene. The CDR3 contains 18 residues. The chain's CDR3 is CVRSLVSSGSTKGETQYF. The CDR3 region has the DNA TGTGTCAGAAGCTTAGTATCCAGCGGGAGCACCAAGGGGGAGACCCAGTACTTC.

The chain employs TRBV30 and TRBJ2-7, with D possibly TRBD2 on 7 matching bases. Germline-derived CDR1 and CDR2 are GTSNPN and SVGIG (reference sequence). This CDR3 contains 15 residues. Trimming pared 1 base from V and 6 bases from J, leaving 19 bases between. The CDR3 DNA reads as TGTGCCTGGAGTGAAGGGGGGGGGATCTCGAGCGAGCAGTACTTC. Amino acid sequence: CAWSEGGGISSEQYF.

The rearrangement links TRBV4-2 to TRBJ2-7; the match to TRBD2 covers 8 bases. This CDR3 region has 14 residues. Germline values: CDR1 LGHNA, CDR2 YNFKEQ. Trimming removed 1 base from V and 4 bases from J; junction bases left unmatched: 3. CDR3 nucleotides: TGTGCCAGCAGCCAAGGTAGCGGGACGTACGAGCAGTACTTC. Protein sequence: CASSQGSGTYEQYF.

V gene TRBV6-1 combines with J gene TRBJ2-7, with a tentative D call TRBD1 (6 bases). This CDR3 spans 13 amino acids. The V and J ends lost 6 bases and 6 bases respectively, with 15 bases between them. Germline CDR1 and CDR2: MNHNS and SASEGT. CDR3 region: CASRPGERGEQYF. The CDR3 nucleotides read TGTGCCAGCAGACCAGGGGAAAGGGGCGAGCAGTACTTC.

This sequence joins TRBV19 and TRBJ1-5; TRBD1 aligns across 8 bases. Germline CDR1 LNHDA, CDR2 SQIVND (reference sequence). The V and J ends lost 3 bases and 6 bases, in that order; junction bases with no gene match: 10. The CDR3 is made up of 16 amino acids. The CDR3 is CASSIEGQGAFQPQHF. The CDR3 DNA sequence: TGTGCCAGTAGTATTGAGGGGCAGGGGGCATTTCAGCCCCAGCATTTT.

V usage is TRBV18 and J usage is TRBJ2-5; D possibly corresponds to TRBD1 (5 bases). Trimming took 3 bases from V and 3 from J, leaving 14 bases between them. The CDR3 spans 15 residues. The germline CDR1 and CDR2 sequences are KGHSH and LQKENI. In DNA, the CDR3 is TGTGCCAGCTCACCGCAGGGAAATTCGAAAGAGACCCAGTACTTC. Translating it yields CASSPQGNSKETQYF.